This T cell receptor (beta chain) comes out of a study of sequential checkpoint blockade in melanoma. Looking at the study overall: First-line arms were nivolumab then ipilimumab, or the reverse, randomized 1:1. After both sequences, patients received maintenance nivolumab.

This CDR3 has 12 amino acids. With V trimmed by 5 bases and J by 8 bases, 3 bases remained unmatched. Germline V gene data show CDR1 as SGHVS and CDR2 as FQNEAQ. Regarding treatment: randomized to nivolumab then ipilimumab (arm A) or the reverse (arm B). Patients had received no earlier DNA-damaging chemotherapy. From thawed PBMCs, live CD3+CD8+ cells negative for CD19 and CD56 were sorted. Profiled with immunoSEQ multiplex PCR; TCRdb holds only in-frame clones, not every one. The sample carries 5,000 to 5,500 clones, around four fifths recorded once. This clone was picked up a small number of times. The material was CD8+ T cells sorted from blood (inferred from file names), obtained from a patient given nivolumab and ipilimumab in sequence. The chain is built from TRBV7-8 and TRBJ1-1, with 9 bases aligning to TRBD1. This receptor was taken from a human donor with melanoma. The CDR3 sequence is CASSRGQGEAFF. The CDR3, as DNA: TGTGCCAGCAGCCGAGGACAGGGGGAAGCTTTCTTT.